The 12 T cell receptor beta chains below come from one sample, sequenced in a study of radiation and T cells in renal cell carcinoma. TCRdb's copy holds only in-frame clones and misses some; the assay was immunoSEQ multiplex PCR. The repertoire holds 100,000 to 150,000 clones, with around 85% as singletons. The time point here: blood 2 weeks post-SBRT. This sample's treatment: 15 Gy SBRT to primary tumor, nephrectomy 4 weeks later. The sequencing here drew on blood, taken from a patient whose treatment included radiotherapy and nephrectomy. The receptors originated from a man aged 45 to 65 with renal cell carcinoma.

This rearrangement joins TRBV6-5 to TRBJ2-3; 12 nucleotides agree with TRBD1. The CDR3 is made up of 14 amino acids. Losses at the gene ends were 2 bases for V and 8 bases for J; bases not matched to a gene: 2. From germline, CDR1 is MNHEY and CDR2 SVGAGI. The CDR3 is CASSYGTGGRTQYF. The CDR3 DNA reads as TGTGCCAGCAGTTACGGGACAGGGGGCCGTACGCAGTATTTT.

The chain combines TRBV14 with TRBJ1-5; D might be TRBD1 (6 bases). The germline V gene has CDR1 SGHDN and CDR2 FVKESK. V lost 2 bases to trimming and J lost 0 bases, with 20 bases between them. There are 19 residues in the CDR3. CDR3 amino acids: CASSQLDRNASISNQPQHF. The CDR3 coding sequence is TGTGCCAGCAGCCAATTGGACAGAAACGCTTCTATTAGCAATCAGCCCCAGCATTTT.

The CDR3 DNA reads as TGTGCCAGCAATTGGGACAGGGGGCGTGAAAAACTGTTTTTT. Its translation: CASNWDRGREKLFF. The chain couples TRBV2 to TRBJ1-4; TRBD1 matches at 12 bases. V lost 7 bases to trimming and J lost 7 bases; unmatched junction nucleotides: 4. From germline, CDR1 is SNHLY and CDR2 FYNNEI. This CDR3 region has 14 residues.

The chain uses TRBV28 and TRBJ2-7; 8 nucleotides match TRBD2. The CDR3 contains 14 residues. Germline loops: CDR1 MDHEN, CDR2 SYDVKM. The V segment lost 2 bases and the J segment 6 bases; nucleotides outside the gene matches: 6. CDR3 nucleotide sequence: TGTGCCAGCAGTTTACTCGGGAGGGCTCTCGAGCAGTACTTC. It translates to CASSLLGRALEQYF.

The rearrangement joins TRBV7-8 to TRBJ2-7; 11 bases are shared with TRBD2. The CDR3 spans 16 residues. The V and J ends lost 5 bases and 6 bases, in that order; junction bases with no gene match: 12. CDR1 and CDR2 from the germline V gene are SGHVS and FQNEAQ. CDR3 in DNA: TGTGCCAGCAGCACCCGACTAGCGGGGCAAGCAGTCGAGCAGTACTTC. It specifies CASSTRLAGQAVEQYF.

The chain joins TRBV11-2 to TRBJ2-7; 9 nucleotides agree with TRBD1. CDR1 and CDR2 (germline): SGHAT, FQNNGV. CDR3 length: 15 amino acids. Losses at the gene ends were 5 bases for V and 3 bases for J; bases not matched to a gene: 8. CDR3: CASSPDRGVFYEQYF. DNA of the CDR3: TGTGCCAGCAGCCCGGACAGGGGAGTTTTCTACGAGCAGTACTTC.

The chain uses TRBV7-9 and TRBJ2-7; 8 nucleotides match TRBD2. V lost 3 bases to trimming and J lost 3 bases; unmatched junction nucleotides: 4. CDR3 size: 14 residues. Germline V lookup: CDR1 SEHNR, CDR2 FQNEAQ (reference sequence). CDR3: CASSFGGAHYEQYF. The CDR3 coding sequence is TGTGCCAGCAGCTTCGGGGGGGCGCACTACGAGCAGTACTTC.

The chain couples TRBV30 to TRBJ2-5, with TRBD1 matching over 7 bases. Germline lookup yields CDR1 GTSNPN and CDR2 SVGIG (reference sequence). Unmatched junction bases numbered 7, after V lost 4 bases and J lost 5 bases. This CDR3 has 13 residues. CDR3 sequence reads: CAWNRDSTETQYF. DNA for the CDR3: TGTGCCTGGAATCGGGACAGTACGGAGACCCAGTACTTC.

The CDR3 here is CASRNTGGAYNEQFF. CDR3 coding DNA: TGTGCCAGCAGAAATACAGGGGGCGCTTACAATGAGCAGTTCTTC. The chain carries TRBV6-6 and TRBJ2-1, with 9 bases lining up with TRBD1. The germline gives CDR1 MNHNY, CDR2 SVGAGI (reference sequence). J gave up 4 bases and V 6 bases, and 7 bases lay outside the gene matches. This CDR3 is 15 amino acids long.

The rearrangement links TRBV19 to TRBJ1-1, with a weak D call TRBD1 (6 bases). The CDR3 is made up of 15 amino acids. Germline V gene data show CDR1 as LNHDA and CDR2 as SQIVND (reference sequence). V was trimmed by 5 bases and J by 1 base, leaving 14 bases between them. CDR3 protein: CASSWRGLQNTEAFF. The DNA for the CDR3 is TGTGCCAGTAGTTGGCGGGGGCTCCAGAACACTGAAGCTTTCTTT.

The chain recombines TRBV30 with TRBJ1-2, with 8 bases aligning to TRBD1. V lost 3 bases to trimming and J lost 2 bases; unmatched junction nucleotides: 5. This CDR3 region has 14 residues. Germline V lookup: CDR1 GTSNPN, CDR2 SVGIG (reference sequence). The CDR3 DNA follows: TGTGCCTGGAGCGAAGGGACAGGAAACTATGGCTACACCTTC. It translates to CAWSEGTGNYGYTF.

The gene calls are TRBV6-5 and TRBJ1-2; 10 bases fit TRBD1. The CDR3 length is 15 residues. CDR1 and CDR2 from the germline V gene are MNHEY and SVGAGI. With 5 bases clipped from V and 2 bases from J, the junction kept 5 bases outside the gene matches. The DNA for the CDR3 is TGTGCCAGCAGTCCCGGGACAGGGGAAAACTATGGCTACACCTTC. Protein: CASSPGTGENYGYTF.